These 5 T cell receptor beta chains were all obtained from the same sample, sequenced in a study of PD-1 blockade in classical Hodgkin lymphoma. The patients all showed relapse after autologous stem cell transplantation, while their brentuximab vedotin exposure varied. The data were produced by immunoSEQ multiplex PCR, yet TCRdb's version contains in-frame clones alone and is incomplete. The sample lists 10,000 to 15,000 clones; roughly 84% were seen once. The sequencing here drew on peripheral blood mononuclear cells (PBMCs), taken at baseline. The receptor set was obtained from a human donor with classical Hodgkin lymphoma.

This sequence joins TRBV10-2 and TRBJ2-7, with 10 bases fitting TRBD2. The CDR3 length is 15 residues. Germline V lookup: CDR1 WSHSY, CDR2 SAAADI. V trimming: 5 bases; J trimming: 0 bases; junction bases outside the gene matches: 4. CDR3 coding DNA: TGCGCCAGCAGTAGGCCTAGCGGGAGCTCCTACGAGCAGTACTTC. Translating gives CASSRPSGSSYEQYF.

This sequence joins TRBV19 and TRBJ1-4; 7 bases are a match to TRBD1. CDR3 size: 14 residues. Trimming at V came to 5 bases and at J to 7 bases, leaving 7 bases not matched to a gene. The germline V gene has CDR1 LNHDA and CDR2 SQIVND (reference sequence). CDR3 amino acids: CASSSTGDREKLFF. The DNA for the CDR3 is TGTGCCAGTAGTTCCACAGGGGACCGTGAAAAACTGTTTTTT.

The chain joins TRBV5-1 to TRBJ2-7; perhaps TRBD2 as D (6 bases). Trimming stripped 0 bases from V and 1 base from J, with 8 bases between. This CDR3 spans 14 amino acids. Germline-derived CDR1 and CDR2 are SGHRS and YFSETQ. The CDR3 DNA reads TGCGCCAGCAGCTTGGCGGGAGAGTCCTACGAGCAGTACTTC. It translates to CASSLAGESYEQYF. Drawing the rest from reference TRBV5-1 and TRBJ2-7, the complete variable domain is KAGVTQTPRYLIKTRGQQVTLSCSPISGHRSVSWYQQTPGQGLQFLFEYFSETQRNKGNFPGRFSGRQFSNSRSEMNVSTLELGDSALYLCASSLAGESYEQYFGPGTRLTVT.

V and J are TRBV9 and TRBJ1-1; TRBD1 matches 7 bases. The CDR3 has 13 residues. V shed 0 bases and J 5 bases; nucleotides not matched to a gene: 1. Germline V CDR1 and CDR2: SGDLS, YYNGEE. CDR3 residues: CASSVGQGTEAFF. In nucleotides, the CDR3 is TGTGCCAGCAGCGTAGGACAGGGAACTGAAGCTTTCTTT.

This clone was counted once. This chain uses TRBV19 with TRBJ2-4; D is unresolved. Per germline, CDR1 LNHDA and CDR2 SQIVND (reference sequence). V was cut by 5 bases and J by 0 bases, with 11 bases left in between. The CDR3 spans 15 residues. The CDR3 spells CASSPGLIAKNIQYF. DNA of the CDR3: TGTGCCAGTAGTCCGGGCCTAATAGCCAAAAACATTCAGTACTTC.